The rows below give T cell receptor beta chains drawn from one sample of a study of regulatory T cells in long-lasting Graves disease. TCRdb independently ran MiXCR on the multiplex PCR reads; one entry per CDR3 protein. The data hold 300,000 to 400,000 distinct CDR3 sequences, with about 14% observed a single time. Source: peripheral blood mononuclear cells (PBMCs), taken at new diagnosis, from a patient treated with antithyroid drugs. The receptors here all came from a female donor with Graves disease. Each CDR3 is given without its conserved first and last residue.

v_call cdr3_aa
TRBV11-2 ASSLTKGHPLRGAF
TRBV4-2 ASSQDSGNTEAF
TRBV12-3/TRBV12-4 AGPTQGNTIY
TRBV20-1 SARDLATDYEQY
TRBV7-9 ASSLILRSGGGTDTQY
TRBV27 ASSSPGDTQY
TRBV9 ASSVGLGGYT
TRBV7-8 ASSLVPGGLQETQY
TRBV3-1 ASRGRQETNEKLF
TRBV4-1 ASRGLRALEQLF